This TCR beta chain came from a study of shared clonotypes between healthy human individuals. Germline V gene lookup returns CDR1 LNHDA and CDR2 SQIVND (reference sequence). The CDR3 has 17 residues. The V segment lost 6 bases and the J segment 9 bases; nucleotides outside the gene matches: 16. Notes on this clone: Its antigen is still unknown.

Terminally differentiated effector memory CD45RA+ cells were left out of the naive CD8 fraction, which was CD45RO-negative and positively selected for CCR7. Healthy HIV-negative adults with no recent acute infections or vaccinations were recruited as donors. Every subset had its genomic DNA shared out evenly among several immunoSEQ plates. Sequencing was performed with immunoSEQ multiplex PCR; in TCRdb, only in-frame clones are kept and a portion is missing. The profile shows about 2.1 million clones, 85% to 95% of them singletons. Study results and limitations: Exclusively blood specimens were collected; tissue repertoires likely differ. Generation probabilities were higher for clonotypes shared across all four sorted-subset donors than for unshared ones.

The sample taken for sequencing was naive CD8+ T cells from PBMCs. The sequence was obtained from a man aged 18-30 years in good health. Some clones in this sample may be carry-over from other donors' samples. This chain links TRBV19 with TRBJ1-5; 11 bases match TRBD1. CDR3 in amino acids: CASSQDRVGQGGLPQHF. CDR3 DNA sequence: TGTGCCAGTAGCCAGGACAGAGTGGGACAGGGGGGACTGCCCCAGCATTTT.